This entry lists 28 T cell receptor beta chains sequenced from one sample in a study of T-cell memory formation after mild COVID-19. Each CDR3 protein is one row after TCRdb ran MiXCR on the 5' RACE reads. The data contain under 110,000 distinct CDR3 sequences, around 15% of them singletons. The sequenced sample consisted of PBMCs or a T cell subset sorted from them (not recorded which). Receptors were obtained from an adult woman who had mild COVID-19 (a few samples of this study predate the infection). Cell type and time point are not known.

This clonotype was detected only a few times. J is TRBJ1-1 and V is TRBV4-1; D unresolved. The CDR3 runs 13 residues. Between the trimmed V and J ends, which lost 3 bases and 0 bases, there was a span of 5 bases. Germline CDR1 and CDR2: MGHRA and YSYEKL. The CDR3 nucleotides are TGCGCCAGCAGCCAGTTTGTGAACACTGAAGCTTTCTTT. The encoded protein is CASSQFVNTEAFF.

This clonotype came up a few times. V usage is TRBV5-4 and J usage is TRBJ2-1; D is unresolved. Per the germline V gene, CDR1 is SGHNT and CDR2 is YYREEE (reference sequence). The CDR3 loop spans 13 amino acids. V shed 3 bases and J shed 2 bases, with 6 bases lying between them. For the CDR3, the DNA is TGTGCCAGCAGCTCCCCCCCCTACAATGAGCAGTTCTTC. This sequence encodes CASSSPPYNEQFF.

The chain joins TRBV6-6 to TRBJ2-5, with D unresolved. V was shortened by 7 bases and J by 7 bases, with 7 bases between the two germline ends. This CDR3 has 10 amino acids. Germline V lookup: CDR1 MNHNY, CDR2 SVGAGI (reference sequence). DNA for the CDR3: TGTGCCAGCAAGAAGGGGACCCAGTACTTC. It yields the protein CASKKGTQYF.

The gene calls are TRBV2 and TRBJ2-1; D not resolved. V was clipped by 4 bases and J by 1 base, with 8 bases between them. Germline CDR1 reads SNHLY; CDR2 reads FYNNEI. The CDR3 spans 14 residues. This CDR3 reads CASSVSNSYNEQFF. CDR3 coding DNA: TGTGCCAGCAGTGTTAGCAATTCCTACAATGAGCAGTTCTTC.

This chain links TRBV4-1 with TRBJ2-7; weak D call: TRBD1 (6 bases). The CDR3 has 14 residues. The germline V gene encodes CDR1 MGHRA and CDR2 YSYEKL. V gave up 3 bases and J gave up 4 bases, with 13 bases separating them. The CDR3 region is CASSQRTESYEQYF. CDR3 coding DNA: TGCGCCAGCAGCCAGCGGACAGAATCATACGAGCAGTACTTC.

This clonotype was found a few times. The V and J genes are TRBV6-2 or TRBV6-3 and TRBJ1-1, with 8 bases aligning to TRBD1. Germline CDR1 MNHEY, CDR2 SVGEGT. The CDR3 sequence is 17 residues long. J lost 4 bases, V lost 5 bases, and 15 bases had no gene match. CDR3 nucleotides: TGTGCCAGCAGTCTCGGACAGGGTCGCTACGTGGGCACTGAAGCTTTCTTT. The encoded protein is CASSLGQGRYVGTEAFF.

The chain links TRBV4-2 to TRBJ2-2; the D is unclear. Trimming shortened V by 4 bases and J by 3 bases, and 12 bases separated the two germline ends. This CDR3 is 15 amino acids long. Looked up from germline, CDR1 is LGHNA and CDR2 is YNFKEQ. CDR3 nucleotide sequence: TGTGCCAGCAGCCTAGAGACTCCTGACACCGGGGAGCTGTTTTTT. Protein: CASSLETPDTGELFF.

This clonotype showed up just a few times. The chain is built from TRBV6-5 and TRBJ2-5; D is possibly TRBD1 or TRBD2 (5 bases each). The CDR3 length is 15 residues. V was pared by 0 bases and J by 2 bases, with 10 bases between. The V gene's germline CDR1 is MNHEY and CDR2 SVGAGI. The DNA for the CDR3 is TGTGCCAGCAGTTACTCGCAGGGAGTTCAAGAGACCCAGTACTTC. This translates into CASSYSQGVQETQYF.

This CDR3 is CASSPGDTVIYGYTF. CDR3 DNA: TGTGCCAGTAGTCCAGGGGACACAGTCATCTATGGCTACACCTTC. The V and J genes are TRBV19 and TRBJ1-2; D might be TRBD1 (6 bases). The CDR3 totals 15 residues. Looked up from germline, CDR1 is LNHDA and CDR2 is SQIVND (reference sequence). V was pared by 5 bases and J by 4 bases, with 17 bases between.

This clonotype came up a few times. The chain carries TRBV7-9 and TRBJ1-1; 7 bases are shared with TRBD1. The CDR3 extends over 15 amino acids. V shed 3 bases and J 4 bases; nucleotides not matched to a gene: 8. Germline V gives CDR1 SEHNR, CDR2 FQNEAQ (reference sequence). Written as DNA, the CDR3 is TGTGCCAGCAGCTTCCGACAGGGCCTGAGCACTGAAGCTTTCTTT. Its translation: CASSFRQGLSTEAFF.

The chain links TRBV7-8 to TRBJ2-1; 11 nucleotides align to TRBD2. In germline, CDR1 is SGHVS, CDR2 FQNEAQ. The V and J ends lost 6 bases and 2 bases, in that order; junction bases with no gene match: 6. This CDR3 spans 16 amino acids. The CDR3 here is CASSSLSGGAYNEQFF. The CDR3 coding sequence is TGTGCCAGCAGTTCCCTTAGCGGGGGGGCCTACAATGAGCAGTTCTTC.

This clonotype turned up a few times. The genes are TRBV12-3 or TRBV12-4 and TRBJ1-5; unclear D gene. The V end lost 1 base, the J end lost 5 bases, and 15 bases lay between the germline ends. This CDR3 spans 16 amino acids. The CDR3 coding sequence is TGTGCCAGCAGTTTAGGAAAAGGGAGATGGGATCAGCCCCAGCATTTT. Protein sequence: CASSLGKGRWDQPQHF.

This chain connects TRBV7-3 to TRBJ1-1, with a weak D call TRBD1 (5 bases). Germline CDR1 SGHTA, CDR2 FQGTGA. The CDR3 extends over 17 amino acids. Trimming removed 5 bases at V and 4 bases at J, with 23 bases between. The CDR3 coding sequence is TGTGCCAGCAGCCCATGGGGGGGTGCGGGCTTGGGCACTGAAGCTTTCTTT. This translates into CASSPWGGAGLGTEAFF. Supplemented by reference TRBV7-3 and TRBJ1-1, the full variable domain reads GAGVSQTPSNKVTEKGKYVELRCDPISGHTALYWYRQSLGQGPEFLIYFQGTGAADDSGLPNDRFFAVRPEGSVSTLKIQRTERGDSAVYLCASSPWGGAGLGTEAFFGQGTRLTVV.

The chain couples TRBV24-1 to TRBJ1-5; D call uncertain. Trimming removed 4 bases at V and 6 bases at J, with 6 bases between. The CDR3 spans 12 residues. The germline gives CDR1 KGHDR, CDR2 SFDVKD. CDR3: CATSESTQPQHF. In nucleotides, the CDR3 is TGTGCCACCAGTGAATCGACTCAGCCCCAGCATTTT.

V usage is TRBV29-1 and J usage is TRBJ2-7; 8 bases agree with TRBD1. The J segment lost 1 base and the V segment lost 6 bases, leaving 8 bases of the junction unmatched. Germline assignment: CDR1 SQVTM and CDR2 ANQGSEA. There are 14 residues in the CDR3. In DNA form, the CDR3 reads TGCAGCGTGCCCGGGACAGGATTATCCTACGAGCAGTACTTC. Amino acid sequence: CSVPGTGLSYEQYF.

This clonotype was detected a few times. The rearrangement uses TRBV7-8 and TRBJ2-3; 13 bases are a match to TRBD2. The ends lost 6 bases at V and 2 bases at J; junction bases unmatched: 5. Germline assignment: CDR1 SGHVS and CDR2 FQNEAQ. The CDR3 runs 16 residues. This chain's CDR3 is CASRRLAGGITDTQYF. The DNA of the CDR3 is TGTGCCAGCAGACGACTAGCGGGAGGAATCACAGATACGCAGTATTTT. The complete variable domain, with remaining parts taken from reference TRBV7-8 and TRBJ2-3, reads GAGVSQSPRYKVAKRGQDVALRCDPISGHVSLFWYQQALGQGPEFLTYFQNEAQLDKSGLPSDRFFAERPEGSVSTLKIQRTQQEDSAVYLCASRRLAGGITDTQYFGPGTRLTVL.

The rearrangement joins TRBV7-9 to TRBJ2-3; 7 bases agree with TRBD2. Germline V lookup: CDR1 SEHNR, CDR2 FQNEAQ (reference sequence). V lost 1 base to trimming and J lost 2 bases; unmatched junction nucleotides: 12. The CDR3 consists of 18 residues. The CDR3 DNA reads TGTGCCAGCAGCTTAGGCCGAGGGGAGCGGGGAACCACAGATACGCAGTATTTT. Amino acids: CASSLGRGERGTTDTQYF.

This clonotype was found a few times. The V and J genes are TRBV7-9 and TRBJ2-1, with 13 bases identical to TRBD2. Germline V CDR1 and CDR2: SEHNR, FQNEAQ (reference sequence). Trimming at V came to 1 base and at J to 8 bases, leaving 11 bases not matched to a gene. CDR3 length: 18 residues. CDR3 sequence (DNA): TGTGCCAGCAGCTTAGATCTTCTGGGACTAGCGGGACAGGATGAGCAGTTCTTC. Protein: CASSLDLLGLAGQDEQFF. The full variable domain, rest sourced from reference TRBV7-9 and TRBJ2-1, is DTGVSQNPRHKITKRGQNVTFRCDPISEHNRLYWYRQTLGQGPEFLTYFQNEAQLEKSRLLSDRFSAERPKGSFSTLEIQRTEQGDSAMYLCASSLDLLGLAGQDEQFFGPGTRLTVL.

This clonotype was recorded a few times. J is TRBJ2-2 and V is TRBV29-1, with TRBD2 identical over 7 bases. With V trimmed by 5 bases and J by 6 bases, 9 bases remained unmatched. The CDR3 is 14 residues long. From germline, CDR1 is SQVTM and CDR2 ANQGSEA. The CDR3 reads CSVQREGRAGELFF. The CDR3 DNA follows: TGCAGCGTTCAAAGGGAGGGGAGGGCCGGGGAGCTGTTTTTT.

The rearrangement joins TRBV5-6 to TRBJ2-3, with D possibly being TRBD1 (6 bases). CDR1 and CDR2 from the germline V gene are SGHDT and YYEEEE. The V end was cut by 0 bases, the J end by 2 bases, with 7 bases between. CDR3 length equals 14 residues. CDR3 nucleotide sequence: TGTGCCAGCAGCTTGGGGGACAACACAGATACGCAGTATTTT. This translates into CASSLGDNTDTQYF.

The CDR3 DNA reads TGTGCCAGCAGCCTCGGACCCAGCGAGCAGTACTTC. Translation: CASSLGPSEQYF. V gene TRBV7-8 combines with J gene TRBJ2-7; D unresolved. CDR3 length: 12 amino acids. Germline V gives CDR1 SGHVS, CDR2 FQNEAQ. The V end lost 5 bases, the J end lost 6 bases, and 11 bases lay between the germline ends.

A few counts support this clonotype. The chain links TRBV6-5 to TRBJ2-6; no clear D gene. V lost 8 bases and J 0 bases, leaving 17 bases between the germline ends. CDR1 is MNHEY, CDR2 SVGAGI, per germline. CDR3 length: 17 residues. CDR3 amino acids: CASCRALVGSGANVLTF. In nucleotides, the CDR3 is TGTGCCAGCTGTAGGGCCCTTGTGGGCTCTGGGGCCAACGTCCTGACTTTC.

The J gene is TRBJ1-4, the V gene TRBV9; 8 bases map to TRBD1. Germline CDR1 is SGDLS and CDR2 is YYNGEE. The trim removed 2 bases at V and 5 bases at J, leaving 14 bases unmatched. The CDR3 is 18 residues long. CDR3 DNA: TGTGCCAGCAGCGTTGGCCTCGATTACAGGGGGGGCAATGAAAAACTGTTTTTT. This translates into CASSVGLDYRGGNEKLFF.

This clonotype was observed a handful of times. The V gene is TRBV9, the J gene TRBJ2-5; 11 bases align to TRBD2. Germline CDR1 and CDR2: SGDLS and YYNGEE. The trim removed 3 bases at V and 2 bases at J, leaving 6 bases unmatched. This CDR3 has 16 amino acids. The CDR3 DNA sequence: TGTGCCAGCAGCGGACTCAGACTAGCGGGACAAGAGACCCAGTACTTC. Translating gives CASSGLRLAGQETQYF.

This rearrangement joins TRBV7-3 to TRBJ2-7; D remains ambiguous. CDR3 length equals 14 residues. Germline V gene sequence: CDR1 SGHTA, CDR2 FQGTGA. Trimming cost V 0 bases and J 2 bases, with 8 bases left between them. The CDR3, as DNA: TGTGCCAGCAGCTTAACAGGGTCAACCTACGAGCAGTACTTC. Its translation: CASSLTGSTYEQYF.

V is TRBV10-3 and J is TRBJ2-1; no definite D call. CDR3 size: 11 residues. Trimming stripped 2 bases from V and 7 bases from J, with 3 bases between. The germline CDR1 and CDR2 sequences are ENHRY and SYGVKD. Written as DNA, the CDR3 is TGTGCCATCAGTGAGAGGAATGAGCAGTTCTTC. Translating it yields CAISERNEQFF.

Only a few counts were recorded for this clonotype. This chain joins TRBV29-1 and TRBJ2-5; 11 positions agree with TRBD1. Trimming removed 6 bases from V and 0 bases from J; junction bases left unmatched: 6. The CDR3 is 15 residues long. The germline V gene has CDR1 SQVTM and CDR2 ANQGSEA. CDR3 nucleotides: TGCAGCGTGGAAAAGGGACAGGGGGACCAAGAGACCCAGTACTTC. Its protein product is CSVEKGQGDQETQYF.

There are a few counts of this clonotype. The chain links TRBV12-3 or TRBV12-4 to TRBJ2-1; TRBD2 matches 8 bases. The CDR3 has 13 residues. The ends lost 6 bases at V and 8 bases at J; junction bases unmatched: 6. CDR3 sequence (DNA): TGTGCCAGCAGGGCCGGGGGGGCTCATGAGCAGTTCTTC. Its protein product is CASRAGGAHEQFF.